Shown below are 17 T cell receptor beta chains from a single sample sequenced in a study of blood T cells in healthy people across ages. Combining a sample-barcoded 5' primer with a J-beta primer mix, a second PCR ran for roughly 7 to 12 cycles. In TCRdb, the 5' RACE reads were re-called with MiXCR into one record per CDR3 protein. The table has under 2,000,000 distinct CDR3 sequences, around half seen once. Sample: blood. These receptors all stem from a woman aged 40 to 50 in good health.

This clonotype was observed a handful of times. The V and J genes are TRBV6-5 and TRBJ2-5; 9 nucleotides match TRBD1. The CDR3 runs 16 residues. The germline V gene has CDR1 MNHEY and CDR2 SVGAGI. The ends lost 6 bases at V and 5 bases at J; junction bases unmatched: 13. The DNA for the CDR3 is TGTGCCAGCAGAGTAACACAGGGGGCAGTTTGGGAGACCCAGTACTTC. Translated, it gives CASRVTQGAVWETQYF.

The chain has TRBV4-1 and TRBJ2-1; maybe TRBD2 (7 bases). Between the trimmed V and J ends, which lost 0 bases and 3 bases, there was a span of 12 bases. Germline CDR1 and CDR2: MGHRA and YSYEKL. The CDR3 has 16 amino acids. The CDR3 coding sequence is TGCGCCAGCAGCCAAGATCGGGGGGCTATCTACAATGAGCAGTTCTTC. The encoded protein is CASSQDRGAIYNEQFF.

The chain recombines TRBV11-2 with TRBJ1-4; D not resolved. Trimming left V 1 base short and J 6 bases short, with 9 bases between. This CDR3 region has 14 residues. Germline CDR1 reads SGHAT; CDR2 reads FQNNGV. The CDR3 sequence is CASSLVGSHEKLFF. CDR3 bases: TGTGCCAGCAGCTTAGTCGGGTCCCATGAAAAACTGTTTTTT.

This clonotype was recorded only once. This may come from a read error, since a much larger clone is one base off. V gene TRBV5-6 combines with J gene TRBJ2-5; a possible D gene is TRBD1 (6 bases). Looked up from germline, CDR1 is SGHDT and CDR2 is YYEEEE. This CDR3 has 13 amino acids. The CDR3 bases are TGTGCCAGCAGCTGGACAGTCCAAGAGACCCAGCACTTC. Translated: CASSWTVQETQHF. The entire variable domain, with the rest obtained from reference TRBV5-6 and TRBJ2-5, is as follows: DAGVTQSPTHLIKTRGQQVTLRCSPKSGHDTVSWYQQALGQGPQFIFQYYEEEERQRGNFPDRFSGHQFPNYSSELNVNALLLGDSALYLCASSWTVQETQHFGPGTRLLVL.

This clonotype was counted many times. The V gene is TRBV27, the J gene TRBJ2-5; D is ambiguous. V lost 5 bases, J lost 1 base, and 11 bases lay in between. This CDR3 region has 14 residues. The germline gives CDR1 MNHEY, CDR2 SMNVEV (reference sequence). CDR3 region: CASSPQRAQETQYF. DNA of the CDR3: TGTGCCAGCAGTCCCCAGAGAGCCCAAGAGACCCAGTACTTC.

This chain uses TRBV7-2 with TRBJ1-1; 7 bases align to TRBD1. Germline trimming cut 0 bases from V and 11 bases from J; bases unmatched to any gene: 9. This CDR3 contains 14 residues. Germline CDR1 is SGHTA and CDR2 is FQGNSA. CDR3 amino acids: CASSLARDRELAFF. In nucleotides, the CDR3 is TGTGCCAGCAGCTTAGCGCGAGACAGGGAGTTGGCTTTCTTT.

This clonotype was counted between two and nine times. The chain couples TRBV7-2 to TRBJ2-6, with no clear D. This CDR3 spans 15 amino acids. Germline V lookup: CDR1 SGHTA, CDR2 FQGNSA. V lost 0 bases and J lost 3, with 6 bases in between. CDR3 sequence: CASSLAGIGANVLTF. The CDR3 DNA is TGTGCCAGCAGCTTAGCTGGGATTGGGGCCAACGTCCTGACTTTC.

The chain joins TRBV6-2 or TRBV6-3 to TRBJ2-7, with 9 bases lining up with TRBD2. Per the germline V gene, CDR1 is MNHEY and CDR2 is SVGEGT. V lost 4 bases and J lost 6; bases outside the gene matches: 7. The CDR3 is made up of 14 amino acids. The CDR3 region is CASSWGLAVGEQYF. CDR3 sequence (DNA): TGTGCCAGCAGTTGGGGACTAGCCGTGGGCGAGCAGTACTTC.

This chain uses TRBV6-2 or TRBV6-3 with TRBJ2-1, with 10 positions matching TRBD2. With 2 bases clipped from V and 8 bases from J, the junction kept 18 bases outside the gene matches. Germline values: CDR1 MNHEY, CDR2 SVGEGT. CDR3 length equals 19 residues. CDR3 nucleotide sequence: TGTGCCAGCAGTTACCGAGGGAGCGGGGGGGCCAGGATTGGGGATGAGCAGTTCTTC. Its protein is CASSYRGSGGARIGDEQFF.

This clonotype was seen only a few times. This sequence may be a read error, since a much larger clone differs from it by one base. This chain connects TRBV12-3 or TRBV12-4 to TRBJ2-5; no clear D. CDR3 length equals 13 residues. V lost 5 bases, J lost 4 bases, and 11 bases lay in between. CDR3 nucleotides: TGTGCCAGCAGTGTAGTAGTGGGAGAGACCCAGTACTTC. Its translation: CASSVVVGETQYF.

V gene TRBV29-1 combines with J gene TRBJ2-1; D is uncertain. This CDR3 has 12 residues. Per germline, CDR1 SQVTM and CDR2 ANQGSEA. Trimming left V 7 bases short and J 6 bases short, with 13 bases between. The CDR3 bases are TGCAGCGCTCAAAGTAAACCCAATGAGCAGTTCTTC. Translation gives CSAQSKPNEQFF.

This clonotype was counted only a few times. Sequence at one end of the junction differs from germline and may be a read error. V is TRBV10-3 and J is TRBJ1-1; no reliable D call. The CDR3 is made up of 13 amino acids. Germline CDR1 and CDR2: ENHRY and SYGVKD. The DNA of the CDR3 is TGTGCCATCACTGAGGTAGCGAACACTGAAGCTTTCTTT. Amino acids: CAITEVANTEAFF.

The table lists this clonotype with a few counts. The gene calls are TRBV29-1 and TRBJ2-4, with 9 bases matching TRBD2. CDR1 and CDR2 from the germline V gene are SQVTM and ANQGSEA. This CDR3 contains 13 residues. The CDR3: CLAGGPSWNEQYF. Written as DNA, the CDR3 is TGCTTGGCGGGGGGGCCTTCATGGAATGAGCAGTACTTC. Together with reference TRBV29-1 and TRBJ2-4, the CDR3 gives the full variable domain: SAVISQKPSRDICQRGTSLTIQCQVDSQVTMMFWYRQQPGQSLTLIATANQGSEATYESGFVIDKFPISRPNLTFSTLTVSNMSPEDSSIYLCLAGGPSWNEQYFGAGTRLSVL.

This clonotype turned up a few times. The chain joins TRBV5-1 to TRBJ2-1; TRBD1 is a possible D gene (7 bases). This CDR3 is built from 14 residues. CDR1 and CDR2 from the germline V gene are SGHRS and YFSETQ. The V and J ends lost 4 bases and 9 bases respectively, with 17 bases between them. CDR3: CASSRSEGAGEQFF. The CDR3 nucleotides are TGCGCCAGCAGCCGATCGGAGGGGGCGGGTGAGCAGTTCTTC.

The chain is built from TRBV28 and TRBJ2-5; a weak D match, TRBD2 (6 bases). The germline gives CDR1 MDHEN, CDR2 SYDVKM. Trimming left V 7 bases short and J 1 base short, with 13 bases between. The CDR3 covers 14 residues. CDR3 DNA: TGTGCCAGCAACTTGGGGGGAAGCCAAGAGACCCAGTACTTC. Amino acids: CASNLGGSQETQYF.

The genes are TRBV7-9 and TRBJ1-2; no firm D call. The germline V and J ends were trimmed by 5 bases and 7 bases, with 17 bases remaining between them. The CDR3 has 14 amino acids. Per the germline V gene, CDR1 is SEHNR and CDR2 is FQNEAQ (reference sequence). In nucleotides, the CDR3 is TGTGCCAGCAGCCCAAGGGTCCTTTCGGGTGGCTACACCTTC. It is translated as CASSPRVLSGGYTF.

A word on this clonotype: Germline and junction disagree at one end, which may indicate a read error. This chain joins TRBV6-6 and TRBJ2-5; the D gene is possibly TRBD2 (6 bases). Germline CDR1 and CDR2: MNHNY and SVGAGI (reference sequence). This CDR3 spans 15 amino acids. The CDR3 DNA is TGTGCCAGCAGTTGGGTCGGAGGGCGGGAAGAGGCCCAGTACTTC. Its protein is CASSWVGGREEAQYF.